This TCR beta chain was profiled in a study of a mutant IDH1 vaccine in newly diagnosed glioma (dated by TCRdb to the early 2020s). Background on the whole study: Of the approximately 35 treated patients, approximately 62% were male and about 40% were female, and the mean age was 40.4 years. Before enrollment, most patients had been given radiochemotherapy with temozolomide as standard therapy, while the rest had received either radiotherapy alone or temozolomide alone. Peripheral blood samples were drawn at six visits, namely V03 (baseline), V05, V07, V10, V12 and V13. For exploratory analyses, fewer than 30 treated patients had longitudinal TCRB deep sequencing done wherever samples were available. What the work shows at the level of the full study, not this receptor alone: Immune responses induced by the vaccine were seen in 93.3% of patients across multiple MHC alleles. Selection of PBMC samples for TCRB deep sequencing was based on availability. Pseudoprogression seemed to be unrelated to changes in the top peripheral T cell clonotypes found by TCRB sequencing. The authors noted that analyses of patient blood samples could not be reproduced because of sample limitations.

This clone has just one count. The antigen it recognizes is unknown. Base qualities are not at hand, and no much larger clone is one base apart. The identical CDR3 is also encoded by other nucleotide sequences in the sample. The label giving this sample's time point can be read as: baseline, week 1 (first vaccination visit). Sample treatment or condition, as interpreted from the label and publication: pre-vaccination baseline after standard-of-care therapy. All donors had newly diagnosed IDH1-mutant astrocytomas of WHO grade 3 or 4 that showed loss of nuclear ATRX. The samples were drawn from NOA16, a multicentre, single-arm, open-label phase I trial in Germany that tested a mutant IDH1 peptide vaccine in humans for the first time. Visit V03 blood draws served as the baseline sample for immunogenicity testing. The DNeasy Blood and Tissue Kit was used to extract genomic DNA from EDTA blood for TCRB sequencing.

The library was generated by the immunoSEQ multiplex PCR assay. Rearranged TCR beta chain sequences were amplified using the hsTCRB Kit according to the manufacturer's protocol. TCRB libraries were sequenced on an Illumina MiSeq. The authors processed their data as follows. The proprietary platform of the kit vendor was used for demultiplexing, trimming and gene mapping. In TCRdb, the immuneACCESS table is reduced to in-frame sequences with V and J assigned. These tables do not hold every clone; where another copy was compared, an unresolved V gene accounts for under half, and the others remain unexplained. Clone size and the V and J calls come from that table; the DNA yielded D and trimming. The sample contains about 96,000 clones, just under 80% of them found a single time. Around 7% of the sample comes from the top ten. The sample in question was PBMCs, obtained from a glioma patient treated with radiotherapy, temozolomide or both. This TCR was recovered from a man aged 35-49 years with glioma.

At the DNA level, the sequence is TGCGCCAGCAGCCAAGAAGAGGGGTACGAGCAGTACTTC. Its translation reads: CASSQEEGYEQYF. This receptor chain uses TRBV4-3 and TRBJ2-7; the D element could tentatively be TRBD1 or TRBD2, as 5 bases agree for each. Based on the germline V gene, the CDR1 and CDR2 sequences are LGHNA and YSLEER. The CDR3 covers 13 residues, taking in both the cysteine and the phenylalanine. The CDR3 DNA has 39 bases and is translated from base 1. The V and J ends are trimmed by 0 bases and 4 bases, leaving 7 bases between them.